Below are 5 T cell receptor beta chains sequenced from a single sample in a study of glioma-infiltrating T cells after dendritic cell vaccination. Time point meaning: after dendritic cell vaccination, including at tumor progression/relapse. The data were produced by immunoSEQ multiplex PCR, yet TCRdb's version contains in-frame clones alone and is incomplete. The table records 50,000 to 75,000 clones, over 65% of them present only once. This specimen was blood, taken after dendritic cell vaccination. The receptor source for this set is a human donor with glioblastoma.

V usage is TRBV11-2 and J usage is TRBJ2-7, with D perhaps matching TRBD2 (7 bases). The CDR3 spans 15 residues. Trimming stripped 5 bases from V and 5 bases from J, with 19 bases between. From germline, CDR1 is SGHAT and CDR2 FQNNGV. The DNA of the CDR3 is TGTGCCAGCAGCATGGTGCGCGGGGGCCTTGACGAGCAGTACTTC. Residues: CASSMVRGGLDEQYF.

CDR3 DNA sequence: TGTGCCAGCAGCCTTACCGCGGGGGGCAATCAGCCCCAGCATTTT. The encoded protein is CASSLTAGGNQPQHF. The V and J genes are TRBV7-8 and TRBJ1-5; tentatively, D is TRBD1 (5 bases). Trimming cost V 5 bases and J 2 bases, with 13 bases left between them. The CDR3 extends over 15 amino acids. Germline CDR1 is SGHVS and CDR2 is FQNEAQ.

Written as DNA, the CDR3 is TGCGCCAGCAGCTTGGGTGCGGGACAGGGCTACGAGCAGTACTTC. It is translated as CASSLGAGQGYEQYF. The chain has TRBV5-1 and TRBJ2-7; 9 bases fit TRBD1. The CDR3 consists of 15 residues. CDR1 and CDR2 (germline): SGHRS, YFSETQ. V trimming: 0 bases; J trimming: 3 bases; junction bases outside the gene matches: 4.

The gene calls are TRBV7-2 and TRBJ2-3; 10 nucleotides line up with TRBD2. V gave up 3 bases and J gave up 4 bases; unmatched junction bases: 7. CDR1 and CDR2 (germline): SGHTA, FQGNSA. The CDR3 is 16 amino acids. CDR3 nucleotide sequence: TGTGCCAGCAGCTTTAGAGCGGGGGGGGAATCAGATACGCAGTATTTT. Amino acid sequence: CASSFRAGGESDTQYF.

The sample holds a few counts of this clone. This chain joins TRBV19 and TRBJ2-7, with 11 bases lining up with TRBD2. The trim removed 5 bases at V and 4 bases at J, leaving 4 bases unmatched. This CDR3 is built from 14 residues. Germline V gene sequence: CDR1 LNHDA, CDR2 SQIVND (reference sequence). CDR3 bases: TGTGCCAGTAGTCGACTAGCGGGGAGGTACGAGCAGTACTTC. Translating gives CASSRLAGRYEQYF.